A single sample is the source of the 16 T cell receptor beta chains below, sequenced in a study of blood T cell repertoires in COVID-19. The method was immunoSEQ multiplex PCR; TCRdb's version includes in-frame clones alone and lacks a portion of them. The sample has approximately 200,000 clones; around 85% are singletons. Sequences were obtained from peripheral blood. These receptors came from a man aged 25-40 years with acute or convalescent COVID-19.

The chain is built from TRBV6-5 and TRBJ2-1, with a possible D match to TRBD2 (5 bases). The CDR3 totals 15 residues. Germline CDR1 reads MNHEY; CDR2 reads SVGAGI. The ends were cut back, 2 bases at V and 4 bases at J, with 12 bases in the middle. The CDR3 nucleotides are TGTGCCAGCAGTTACGGGGAGAACGGTTACAATGAGCAGTTCTTC. Translating gives CASSYGENGYNEQFF.

The chain links TRBV18 to TRBJ1-3, with D perhaps TRBD1 (6 bases). The V end was cut by 6 bases, the J end by 0 bases, with 12 bases between. The germline V gene has CDR1 KGHSH and CDR2 LQKENI. CDR3 length equals 15 residues. The CDR3, as DNA: TGTGCCAGCTCTCTAAAGGGGGACTCTGGAAACACCATATATTTT. Amino acids: CASSLKGDSGNTIYF.

The J gene is TRBJ2-1, the V gene TRBV11-3; possibly TRBD1 for D (5 bases). The germline V gene encodes CDR1 SGHNT and CDR2 YENEEA. The CDR3 length is 15 residues. V lost 1 base to trimming and J lost 4 bases, with 11 bases between them. CDR3 residues: CASSLGMTEYNEQFF. The CDR3 DNA reads as TGTGCCAGCAGCTTAGGGATGACAGAGTACAATGAGCAGTTCTTC.

The chain combines TRBV29-1 with TRBJ1-1; D ambiguous. Germline V gene data show CDR1 as SQVTM and CDR2 as ANQGSEA. The germline V and J ends were trimmed by 7 bases and 5 bases, with 20 bases remaining between them. CDR3 length: 14 amino acids. CDR3 sequence reads: CSGGYIAAGTEAFF. In DNA, the CDR3 is TGCAGCGGGGGTTATATCGCCGCGGGAACTGAAGCTTTCTTT.

The chain employs TRBV19 and TRBJ2-7; TRBD1 might be the D (6 bases). The CDR3 consists of 15 residues. CDR1 and CDR2 from the germline V gene are LNHDA and SQIVND (reference sequence). Between the trimmed V and J ends, which lost 3 bases and 0 bases, there was a span of 12 bases. CDR3 protein: CASSISQGISYEQYF. In DNA form, the CDR3 reads TGTGCCAGTAGTATCAGCCAGGGGATCTCCTACGAGCAGTACTTC.

The chain combines TRBV7-2 with TRBJ2-5; 10 bases map to TRBD1. CDR3 length: 15 amino acids. Unmatched junction bases numbered 7, after V lost 5 bases and J lost 4 bases. The germline CDR1 and CDR2 sequences are SGHTA and FQGNSA. The CDR3 protein is CASSPGTGEIETQYF. CDR3 nucleotide sequence: TGTGCCAGCAGCCCGGGGACAGGGGAAATAGAGACCCAGTACTTC.

The CDR3 DNA follows: TGTGCCAGCAGTTCAGGGGCCACTGAAGCTTTCTTT. Amino acids: CASSSGATEAFF. The chain combines TRBV28 with TRBJ1-1; a weak D match, TRBD1 (6 bases). Trimming cost V 4 bases and J 4 bases, with 7 bases left between them. The germline V gene has CDR1 MDHEN and CDR2 SYDVKM. The CDR3 consists of 12 residues.

V usage is TRBV30 and J usage is TRBJ1-3, with D tentatively TRBD1 (6 bases). The CDR3 extends over 16 amino acids. V shed 3 bases and J shed 0 bases, with 15 bases lying between them. CDR1 is GTSNPN, CDR2 SVGIG, per germline (reference sequence). CDR3 loop: CAWRTGQPLSGNTIYF. Written as DNA, the CDR3 is TGTGCCTGGAGGACCGGACAGCCGCTCTCTGGAAACACCATATATTTT. Supplemented by reference TRBV30 and TRBJ1-3, the full variable domain reads SQTIHQWPATLVQPVGSPLSLECTVEGTSNPNLYWYRQAAGRGLQLLFYSVGIGQISSEVPQNLSASRPQDRQFILSSKKLLLSDSGFYLCAWRTGQPLSGNTIYFGEGSWLTVV.

V gene TRBV28 combines with J gene TRBJ2-2, with no clear D. Germline CDR1 is MDHEN and CDR2 is SYDVKM. With 9 bases removed from V and 6 bases from J, the gap between germline ends came to 11 bases. This CDR3 has 12 amino acids. CDR3 sequence reads: CASFSPPGELFF. The CDR3, as DNA: TGTGCCAGTTTCAGTCCCCCCGGGGAGCTGTTTTTT.

The chain has TRBV6-5 and TRBJ1-2; D is perhaps TRBD1 (5 bases). CDR1 and CDR2 (germline): MNHEY, SVGAGI. CDR3 length: 14 amino acids. Trimming removed 0 bases at V and 0 bases at J, with 5 bases between. In DNA form, the CDR3 reads TGTGCCAGCAGTTACTCGACAGCTAACTATGGCTACACCTTC. It encodes CASSYSTANYGYTF.

V and J are TRBV7-3 and TRBJ2-3; D might be TRBD1 (5 bases). Trimming cost V 1 base and J 3 bases, with 8 bases left between them. This CDR3 spans 14 amino acids. Germline V gives CDR1 SGHTA, CDR2 FQGTGA. CDR3 bases: TGTGCCAGCAGCTTAATCGGACATACAGATACGCAGTATTTT. Translating gives CASSLIGHTDTQYF.

The chain uses TRBV11-2 and TRBJ2-7, with D perhaps TRBD2 (5 bases). The V end lost 3 bases, the J end lost 4 bases, and 10 bases lay between the germline ends. CDR1 is SGHAT, CDR2 FQNNGV, per germline. The CDR3 has 13 residues. The CDR3 DNA reads TGTGCCAGCAGCTTTACCCGGGAATACGAGCAGTACTTC. This translates into CASSFTREYEQYF. The variable domain in full, completed from reference TRBV11-2 and TRBJ2-7, reads EAGVAQSPRYKIIEKRQSVAFWCNPISGHATLYWYQQILGQGPKLLIQFQNNGVVDDSQLPKDRFSAERLKGVDSTLKIQPAKLEDSAVYLCASSFTREYEQYFGPGTRLTVT.

The chain employs TRBV7-9 and TRBJ1-4, with a possible D match to TRBD1 (6 bases). The V end lost 5 bases, the J end lost 8 bases, and 24 bases lay between the germline ends. The CDR3 loop spans 17 amino acids. The germline V gene encodes CDR1 SEHNR and CDR2 FQNEAQ (reference sequence). CDR3 sequence: CASSPLFSTGLPEKLFF. The CDR3 nucleotides are TGTGCCAGCAGCCCCCTTTTCAGCACAGGGCTACCGGAAAAACTGTTTTTT.

This sequence joins TRBV11-3 and TRBJ1-1; possibly TRBD1 for D (5 bases). The CDR3 totals 12 residues. Germline V gene lookup returns CDR1 SGHNT and CDR2 YENEEA. The V end was cut by 8 bases, the J end by 3 bases, with 10 bases between. The CDR3 is CASAGQDTEAFF. CDR3 DNA: TGTGCCAGCGCAGGGCAGGACACTGAAGCTTTCTTT.

The V and J genes are TRBV6-5 and TRBJ2-7; 9 nucleotides align to TRBD1. V was clipped by 8 bases and J by 4 bases; unmatched bases: 9. The CDR3 extends over 14 amino acids. Germline CDR1 MNHEY, CDR2 SVGAGI. CDR3 residues: CASCAGQGAYEQYF. CDR3 bases: TGTGCCAGCTGCGCGGGACAGGGAGCATACGAGCAGTACTTC.

The chain couples TRBV28 to TRBJ1-4, with 9 bases aligning to TRBD1. The CDR3 extends over 16 amino acids. J was trimmed by 8 bases and V by 5 bases; bases with no gene match: 12. Germline assignment: CDR1 MDHEN and CDR2 SYDVKM. CDR3: CASSNLRGTGQEKLFF. Here the CDR3 DNA reads TGTGCCAGCAGTAACTTAAGGGGGACAGGGCAGGAAAAACTGTTTTTT. Complete variable domain (other parts from reference TRBV28 and TRBJ1-4): DVKVTQSSRYLVKRTGEKVFLECVQDMDHENMFWYRQDPGLGLRLIYFSYDVKMKEKGDIPEGYSVSREKKERFSLILESASTNQTSMYLCASSNLRGTGQEKLFFGSGTQLSVL.